This TCR beta chain was retrieved from a study of cytomegalovirus exposure and HLA in healthy donors. PCR was performed using 60 Vbeta and 13 Jbeta primers. Sequencing used immunoSEQ multiplex PCR; TCRdb keeps in-frame clones, though not all of them. This sample has about 150,000 clones, with about three fifths found just once. General study results and limits: Reports state that TCR beta sequences accurately predicted most subjects' HLA-A and HLA-B alleles.

This CDR3 has 15 residues. J gave up 5 bases and V 8 bases, and 10 bases lay outside the gene matches. The germline CDR1 and CDR2 sequences are WSHSY and SAAADI. This clone was seen once. Its antigen is not known. The chain is built from TRBV10-2 and TRBJ2-1; TRBD2 matches 9 bases. The receptor's source is a woman aged 55-75 years in good health and CMV-seropositive. Sequencing was done on a sample of PBMCs. CDR3 DNA: TGCGCCAGCCGGACTAGCGCCCTACATCACAATGAGCAGTTCTTC. Protein sequence: CASRTSALHHNEQFF.